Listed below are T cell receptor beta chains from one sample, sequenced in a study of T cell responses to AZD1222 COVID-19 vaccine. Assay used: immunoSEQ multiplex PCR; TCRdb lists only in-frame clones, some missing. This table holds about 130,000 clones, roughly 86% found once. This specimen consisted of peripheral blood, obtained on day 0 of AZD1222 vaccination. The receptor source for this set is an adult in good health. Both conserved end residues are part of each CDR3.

CDR3aa: CASSLGTGGEAFF
len: 13
v_gene: TRBV12-3/TRBV12-4
j_gene: TRBJ1-1

CDR3aa: CASSLAATGVPDTQYF
len: 16
v_gene: TRBV11-1
j_gene: TRBJ2-3

CDR3aa: CAISDTGTFGTDTQYF
len: 16
v_gene: TRBV10-3
j_gene: TRBJ2-3

CDR3aa: CASSLVEVGEQFF
len: 13
v_gene: TRBV7-8
j_gene: TRBJ2-1

CDR3aa: CASSIRARNEKLFF
len: 14
v_gene: TRBV19
j_gene: TRBJ1-4

CDR3aa: CASTLPGGDQPQHF
len: 14
v_gene: TRBV6-6
j_gene: TRBJ1-5

CDR3aa: CASTPRQRGTDTQYF
len: 15
v_gene: TRBV11-1
j_gene: TRBJ2-3

CDR3aa: CASSKQGIPSPLHF
len: 14
v_gene: TRBV28
j_gene: TRBJ1-6

CDR3aa: CASRSEGTQYF
len: 11
v_gene: TRBV2
j_gene: TRBJ2-5

CDR3aa: CASSDPQGREKLFF
len: 14
v_gene: TRBV28
j_gene: TRBJ1-4

CDR3aa: CASSSHRGGPTEAFF
len: 15
v_gene: TRBV5-4
j_gene: TRBJ1-1

CDR3aa: CASSQTAIQETQYF
len: 14
v_gene: TRBV7-7
j_gene: TRBJ2-5

CDR3aa: CASSIRVNQPQHF
len: 13
v_gene: TRBV19
j_gene: TRBJ1-5

CDR3aa: CASSRPGTSTDTQYF
len: 15
v_gene: TRBV5-4
j_gene: TRBJ2-3

CDR3aa: CASSPSSGRASDTQYF
len: 16
v_gene: TRBV5-1
j_gene: TRBJ2-3

CDR3aa: CASGSGGQVNTEAFF
len: 15
v_gene: TRBV12-5
j_gene: TRBJ1-1

CDR3aa: CASSPWTQNTEAFF
len: 14
v_gene: TRBV7-2
j_gene: TRBJ1-1

CDR3aa: CASENRDNYGYTF
len: 13
v_gene: TRBV28
j_gene: TRBJ1-2